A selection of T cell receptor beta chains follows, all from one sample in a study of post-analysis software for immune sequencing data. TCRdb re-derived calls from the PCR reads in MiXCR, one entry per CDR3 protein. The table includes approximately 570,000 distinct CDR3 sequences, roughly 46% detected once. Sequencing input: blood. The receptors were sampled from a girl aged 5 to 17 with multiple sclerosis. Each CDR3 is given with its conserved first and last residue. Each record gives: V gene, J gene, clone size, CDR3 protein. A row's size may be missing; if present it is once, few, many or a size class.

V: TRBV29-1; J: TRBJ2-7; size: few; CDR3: CSVGDTTYEQYF
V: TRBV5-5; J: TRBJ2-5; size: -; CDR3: CASSLGGIKTQYF
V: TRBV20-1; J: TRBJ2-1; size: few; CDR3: CSARATVTYNEQFF
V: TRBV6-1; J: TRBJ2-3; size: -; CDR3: CASSLPLRTFSTDTQDF
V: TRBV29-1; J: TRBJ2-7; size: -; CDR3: CSVEGNAGLAGVRSYNEQYF
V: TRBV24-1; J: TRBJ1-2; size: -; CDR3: CATSDSGYGYTF
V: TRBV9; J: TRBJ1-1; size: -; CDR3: CASSDEDGGTEAFF
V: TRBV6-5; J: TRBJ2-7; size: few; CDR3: CASSYRSGGPSYEQYF
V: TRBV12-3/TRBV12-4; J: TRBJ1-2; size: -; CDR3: CASSAGGRSNYGYTF
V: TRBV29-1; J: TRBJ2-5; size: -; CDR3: CSVEYRGEETQYF
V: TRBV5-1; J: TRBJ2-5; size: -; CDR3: CASSLASSDQYF
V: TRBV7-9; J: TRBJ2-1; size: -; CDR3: CASSLRPDGEQFF